This section outlines one T cell receptor (beta chain) sequence together with its context. Its matching antigen is unknown. V was clipped by 6 bases and J by 7 bases, with 7 bases between them. CDR3 size: 11 residues. This specimen belongs to a study of T cell repertoires in cytomegalovirus infection. Background on the study: CMV infection plus the matching HLA type was flagged by public TCR beta signatures.

Study observations and caveats: Individuals carrying CMV plus the relevant HLA were identified by cumulative frequency of public TCR beta families. The response measured ex vivo was dominated by TCR beta clonotypes (HLA-C-restricted and CMV-specific).

One entry per CDR3 protein results from TCRdb running MiXCR on the reads. The data show hundreds of thousands of distinct CDR3 sequences, roughly 16% seen once. The clonotype originates from a human donor in good health (CMV status not recorded). Some clones in this sample may be carry-over from other donors' samples. The sequencing input was PBMCs. The chain uses TRBV12-3 or TRBV12-4 and TRBJ2-1, with D unclear. The CDR3 nucleotides read TGTGCCAGCAGCTCCTGGAATGAGCAGTTCTTC. The encoded protein is CASSSWNEQFF.